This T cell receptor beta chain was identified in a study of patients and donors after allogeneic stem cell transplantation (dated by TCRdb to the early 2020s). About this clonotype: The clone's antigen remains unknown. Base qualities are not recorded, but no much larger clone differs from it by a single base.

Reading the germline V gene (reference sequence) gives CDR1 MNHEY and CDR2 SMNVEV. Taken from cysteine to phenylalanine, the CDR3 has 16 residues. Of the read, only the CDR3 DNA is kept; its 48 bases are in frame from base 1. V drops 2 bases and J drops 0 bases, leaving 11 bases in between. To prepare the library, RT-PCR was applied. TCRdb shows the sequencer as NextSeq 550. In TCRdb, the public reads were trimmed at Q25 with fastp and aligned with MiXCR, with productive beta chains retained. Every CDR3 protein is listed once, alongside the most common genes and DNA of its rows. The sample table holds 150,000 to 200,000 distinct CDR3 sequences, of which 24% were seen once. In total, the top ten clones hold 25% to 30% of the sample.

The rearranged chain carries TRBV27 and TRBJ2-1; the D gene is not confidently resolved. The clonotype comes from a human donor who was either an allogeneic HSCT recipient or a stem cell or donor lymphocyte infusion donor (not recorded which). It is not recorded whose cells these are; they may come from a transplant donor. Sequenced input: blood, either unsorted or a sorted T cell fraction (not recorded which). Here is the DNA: TGTGCCAGCAGTTTAAACGGTATGAGCTCCTACAATGAGCAGTTCTTC. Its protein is CASSLNGMSSYNEQFF.